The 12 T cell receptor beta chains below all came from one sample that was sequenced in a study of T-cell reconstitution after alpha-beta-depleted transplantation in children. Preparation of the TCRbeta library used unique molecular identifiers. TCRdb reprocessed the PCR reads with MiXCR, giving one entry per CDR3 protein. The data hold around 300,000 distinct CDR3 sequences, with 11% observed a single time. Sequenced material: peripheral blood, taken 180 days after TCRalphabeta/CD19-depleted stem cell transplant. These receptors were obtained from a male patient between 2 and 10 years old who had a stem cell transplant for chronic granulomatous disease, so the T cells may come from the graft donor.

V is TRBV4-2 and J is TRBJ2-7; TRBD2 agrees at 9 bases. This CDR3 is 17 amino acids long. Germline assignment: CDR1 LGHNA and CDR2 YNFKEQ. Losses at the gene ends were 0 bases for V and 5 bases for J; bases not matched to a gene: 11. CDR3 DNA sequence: TGTGCCAGCAGCCAAGATATTGTGCGGGGGGGCTTACACGAGCAGTACTTC. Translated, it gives CASSQDIVRGGLHEQYF.

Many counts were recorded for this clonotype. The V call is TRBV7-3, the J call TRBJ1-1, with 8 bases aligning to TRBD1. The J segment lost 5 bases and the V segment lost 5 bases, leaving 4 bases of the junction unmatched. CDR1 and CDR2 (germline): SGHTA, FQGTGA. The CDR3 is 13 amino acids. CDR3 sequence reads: CASSTTGGTEAFF. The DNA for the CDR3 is TGTGCCAGCAGCACAACAGGGGGGACTGAAGCTTTCTTT. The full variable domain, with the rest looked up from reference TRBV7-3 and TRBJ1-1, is GAGVSQTPSNKVTEKGKYVELRCDPISGHTALYWYRQSLGQGPEFLIYFQGTGAADDSGLPNDRFFAVRPEGSVSTLKIQRTERGDSAVYLCASSTTGGTEAFFGQGTRLTVV.

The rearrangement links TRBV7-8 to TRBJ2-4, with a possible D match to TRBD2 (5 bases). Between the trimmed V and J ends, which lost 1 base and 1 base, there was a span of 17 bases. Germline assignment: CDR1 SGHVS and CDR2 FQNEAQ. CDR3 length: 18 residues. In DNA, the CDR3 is TGTGCCAGCAGCTTAGGGGTAGCGCGCCAATGGGCCAAAAACATTCAGTACTTC. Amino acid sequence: CASSLGVARQWAKNIQYF.

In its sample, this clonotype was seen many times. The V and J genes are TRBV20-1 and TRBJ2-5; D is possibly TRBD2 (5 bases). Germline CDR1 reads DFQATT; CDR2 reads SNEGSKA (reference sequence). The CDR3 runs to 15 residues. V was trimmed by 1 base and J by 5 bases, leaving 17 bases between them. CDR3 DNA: TGCAGTGCTAGAGCCACGGGGTCGTCCTTTGAGACCCAGTACTTC. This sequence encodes CSARATGSSFETQYF.

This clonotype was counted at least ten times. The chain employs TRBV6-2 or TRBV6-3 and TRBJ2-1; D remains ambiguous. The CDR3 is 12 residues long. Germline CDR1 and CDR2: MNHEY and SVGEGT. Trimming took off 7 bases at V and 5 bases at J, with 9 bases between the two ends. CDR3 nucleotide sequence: TGTGCCAGCACCAACCCAGACAATGAGCAGTTCTTC. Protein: CASTNPDNEQFF.

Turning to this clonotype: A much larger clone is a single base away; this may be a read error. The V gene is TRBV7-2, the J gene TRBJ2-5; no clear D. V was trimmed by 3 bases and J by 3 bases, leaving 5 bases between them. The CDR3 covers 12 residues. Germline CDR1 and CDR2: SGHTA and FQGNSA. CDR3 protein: CASSLWKETQYF. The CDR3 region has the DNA TGTGCCAGCAGCTTGTGGAAAGAGACCCAGTACTTC.

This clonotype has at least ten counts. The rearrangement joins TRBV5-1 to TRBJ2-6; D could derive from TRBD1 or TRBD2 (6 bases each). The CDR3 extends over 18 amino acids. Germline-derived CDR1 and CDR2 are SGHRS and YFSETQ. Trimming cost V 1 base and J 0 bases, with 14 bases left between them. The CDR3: CASSLFSGAPSGANVLTF. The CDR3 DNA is TGCGCCAGCAGCTTGTTTTCGGGGGCGCCCTCTGGGGCCAACGTCCTGACTTTC. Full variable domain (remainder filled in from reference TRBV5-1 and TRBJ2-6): KAGVTQTPRYLIKTRGQQVTLSCSPISGHRSVSWYQQTPGQGLQFLFEYFSETQRNKGNFPGRFSGRQFSNSRSEMNVSTLELGDSALYLCASSLFSGAPSGANVLTFGAGSRLTVL.

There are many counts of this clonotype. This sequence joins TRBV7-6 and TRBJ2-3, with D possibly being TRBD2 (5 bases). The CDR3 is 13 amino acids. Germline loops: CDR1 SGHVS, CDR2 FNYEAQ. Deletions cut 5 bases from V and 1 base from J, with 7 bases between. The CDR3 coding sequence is TGTGCCAGCAGCAGGACTGGCACAGATACGCAGTATTTT. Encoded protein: CASSRTGTDTQYF.

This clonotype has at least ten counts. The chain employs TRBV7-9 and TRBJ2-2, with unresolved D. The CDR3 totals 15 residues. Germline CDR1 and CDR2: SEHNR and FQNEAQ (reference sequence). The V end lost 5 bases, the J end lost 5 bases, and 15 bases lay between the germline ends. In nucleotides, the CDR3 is TGTGCCAGCAGCCCAGTGGGCGCCAAAACCGGGGAGCTGTTTTTT. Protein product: CASSPVGAKTGELFF.

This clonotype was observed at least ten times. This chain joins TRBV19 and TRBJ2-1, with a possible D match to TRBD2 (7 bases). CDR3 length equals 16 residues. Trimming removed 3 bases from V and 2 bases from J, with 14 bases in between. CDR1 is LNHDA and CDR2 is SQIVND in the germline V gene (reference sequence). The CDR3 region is CASSMGGARAYNEQFF. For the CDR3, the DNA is TGTGCCAGTAGTATGGGGGGGGCAAGGGCCTACAATGAGCAGTTCTTC.

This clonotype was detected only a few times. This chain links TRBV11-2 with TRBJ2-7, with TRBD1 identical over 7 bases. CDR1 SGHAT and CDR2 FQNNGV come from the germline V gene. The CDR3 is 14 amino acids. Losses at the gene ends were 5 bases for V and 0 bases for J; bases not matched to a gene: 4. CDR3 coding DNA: TGTGCCAGCAGCGACCGACAGGGCTCCTACGAGCAGTACTTC. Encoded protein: CASSDRQGSYEQYF.

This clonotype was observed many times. CDR3 coding DNA: TGCGCCAGCAGCTTGGACGACCTTTTCTCACCCCTCCACTTT. Amino acids: CASSLDDLFSPLHF. The chain combines TRBV5-1 with TRBJ1-6; no definite D call. Between the trimmed V and J ends, which lost 0 bases and 10 bases, there was a span of 11 bases. From germline, CDR1 is SGHRS and CDR2 YFSETQ. This CDR3 comprises 14 residues.